Presented here are 21 T cell receptor beta chains from one specimen sequenced in a study of PD-L1 blockade in urothelial cancer. Profiling relied on immunoSEQ multiplex PCR, and the TCRdb table lists in-frame clones only, not all of them. The repertoire holds some 110,000 clones, with approximately 90% as singletons. Time point specified: peripheral blood 6 weeks after treatment start. The sample here was PBMCs, taken around atezolizumab (anti-PD-L1) treatment. Receptor source: a man between 60 and 70 years old with urothelial cancer.

J is TRBJ1-3 and V is TRBV2, with a tentative D call TRBD1 (5 bases). CDR3 length: 15 residues. The ends were cut back, 4 bases at V and 3 bases at J, with 13 bases in the middle. Germline V gene data show CDR1 as SNHLY and CDR2 as FYNNEI. CDR3 nucleotides: TGTGCCAGCAGTGGTTCGGGGGGACTTGGAAACACCATATATTTT. This codes for CASSGSGGLGNTIYF.

The V call is TRBV9, the J call TRBJ2-6; 11 bases are shared with TRBD1. The junction had 13 bases not matched to a gene; V was cut back by 5 bases and J by 0 bases. This CDR3 contains 20 residues. Per the germline V gene, CDR1 is SGDLS and CDR2 is YYNGEE. The CDR3 coding sequence is TGTGCCAGCAGTCGAACAGGACAGGGGGCCCAGGGCTCTGGGGCCAACGTCCTGACTTTC. This gives the protein CASSRTGQGAQGSGANVLTF.

V usage is TRBV4-2 and J usage is TRBJ2-1, with 9 bases matching TRBD2. Germline V gene data show CDR1 as LGHNA and CDR2 as YNFKEQ. The CDR3 spans 16 residues. V was clipped by 1 base and J by 7 bases; unmatched bases: 8. CDR3 coding DNA: TGTGCCAGCAGCCAAGCGATAGCGGGAGCGGGGAATGAGCAGTTCTTC. Translating it yields CASSQAIAGAGNEQFF.

The rearrangement links TRBV5-4 to TRBJ2-7, with D maybe TRBD2 (6 bases). There are 16 residues in the CDR3. Germline values: CDR1 SGHNT, CDR2 YYREEE (reference sequence). V lost 0 bases to trimming and J lost 1 base, with 14 bases between them. The CDR3 nucleotides are TGTGCCAGCAGCTTGGCCGGGGGAGGACGGTCCTACGAGCAGTACTTC. It encodes CASSLAGGGRSYEQYF.

The chain has TRBV9 and TRBJ2-3; 11 nucleotides align to TRBD2. Germline assignment: CDR1 SGDLS and CDR2 YYNGEE. CDR3 length equals 17 residues. V gave up 0 bases and J gave up 0 bases; unmatched junction bases: 3. This CDR3 is CASSVGRTSGSTDTQYF. Written as DNA, the CDR3 is TGTGCCAGCAGCGTAGGGAGGACTAGCGGGAGCACAGATACGCAGTATTTT.

The chain links TRBV18 to TRBJ1-6, with 10 bases identical to TRBD1. This CDR3 is built from 14 residues. The V gene's germline CDR1 is KGHSH and CDR2 LQKENI. V was pared by 6 bases and J by 7 bases, with 3 bases of the junction left unmatched. This CDR3 is CASSRTGGNSPLHF. CDR3 DNA sequence: TGTGCCAGCTCTCGGACAGGGGGGAATTCACCCCTCCACTTT.

V is TRBV28 and J is TRBJ2-5, with 9 positions matching TRBD1. CDR3 length: 15 amino acids. V was pared by 6 bases and J by 5 bases, with 10 bases of the junction left unmatched. Germline CDR1 is MDHEN and CDR2 is SYDVKM. This chain's CDR3 is CASRSGQGKTETQYF. CDR3 coding DNA: TGTGCCAGCAGATCCGGACAGGGGAAAACGGAGACCCAGTACTTC.

The V gene is TRBV5-1, the J gene TRBJ2-1; 14 bases map to TRBD2. Unmatched junction bases numbered 3, after V lost 4 bases and J lost 6 bases. This CDR3 spans 15 amino acids. Germline-derived CDR1 and CDR2 are SGHRS and YFSETQ. CDR3 in amino acids: CASSLGTSGSNEQFF. CDR3 DNA sequence: TGCGCCAGCAGCCTGGGGACTAGCGGGAGCAATGAGCAGTTCTTC.

DNA for the CDR3: TGTGCCACCAGCAGGGTAGTTCATTACTCTAGCACAGATACGCAGTATTTT. It yields the protein CATSRVVHYSSTDTQYF. The chain couples TRBV15 to TRBJ2-3; D call uncertain. CDR1 is LNHNV and CDR2 is YYDKDF in the germline V gene (reference sequence). V was shortened by 3 bases and J by 0 bases, with 16 bases between the two germline ends. This CDR3 comprises 17 residues.

J is TRBJ2-3 and V is TRBV4-2, with D perhaps matching TRBD2 (6 bases). The ends were cut back, 4 bases at V and 0 bases at J, with 17 bases in the middle. CDR1 is LGHNA, CDR2 YNFKEQ, per germline. CDR3 length: 17 amino acids. The CDR3 DNA sequence: TGTGCCAGCAGCCCCCGGGCGGTAGCGGAGAGCACAGATACGCAGTATTTT. It is translated as CASSPRAVAESTDTQYF.

This chain links TRBV6-6 with TRBJ2-3, with 8 bases fitting TRBD2. The CDR3 contains 14 residues. After removal of 5 bases from V and 4 bases from J, the junction contained 5 bases not matched to a gene. The germline V gene has CDR1 MNHNY and CDR2 SVGAGI (reference sequence). In nucleotides, the CDR3 is TGTGCCAGCAGTCCCCCGGGGGGGCCAGATACGCAGTATTTT. Protein sequence: CASSPPGGPDTQYF.

This chain connects TRBV5-4 to TRBJ2-3, with D hard to call. The V gene lost 4 bases and the J gene lost 0 bases, with 15 bases spanning the gap. The germline V gene has CDR1 SGHNT and CDR2 YYREEE (reference sequence). The CDR3 is 16 residues long. CDR3 sequence (DNA): TGTGCCAGCAGCCCACCTCAAACGAGGAGCACAGATACGCAGTATTTT. It specifies CASSPPQTRSTDTQYF. Full variable domain (missing parts from reference TRBV5-4 and TRBJ2-3): ETGVTQSPTHLIKTRGQQVTLRCSSQSGHNTVSWYQQALGQGPQFIFQYYREEENGRGNFPPRFSGLQFPNYSSELNVNALELDDSALYLCASSPPQTRSTDTQYFGPGTRLTVL.

The chain is built from TRBV2 and TRBJ2-5, with TRBD2 matching 15 bases. The CDR3 has 16 amino acids. Germline V gene lookup returns CDR1 SNHLY and CDR2 FYNNEI. Trimming cost V 3 bases and J 7 bases; bases outside gene matches: 6. CDR3 protein: CASSDRTSGRGRTQYF. CDR3 sequence (DNA): TGTGCCAGCAGTGATAGGACTAGCGGGAGGGGGCGGACCCAGTACTTC.

Here the CDR3 reads CASSPQLESSGNTIYF. DNA of the CDR3: TGTGCCAGCAGCCCCCAGCTGGAGAGCTCTGGAAACACCATATATTTT. The rearrangement joins TRBV7-2 to TRBJ1-3; D is ambiguous. Trimming took 5 bases from V and 0 from J, leaving 14 bases between them. This CDR3 has 16 amino acids. Germline CDR1 SGHTA, CDR2 FQGNSA.

The chain couples TRBV28 to TRBJ1-2; D is unresolved. The ends were cut back, 10 bases at V and 5 bases at J, with 8 bases in the middle. There are 10 residues in the CDR3. Germline V gives CDR1 MDHEN, CDR2 SYDVKM. The CDR3 loop reads CATLRYGYTF. CDR3 nucleotide sequence: TGTGCCACCCTTCGGTATGGCTACACCTTC.

The chain carries TRBV4-1 and TRBJ2-1; weak D call: TRBD2 (5 bases). This CDR3 has 15 amino acids. The germline CDR1 and CDR2 sequences are MGHRA and YSYEKL. V was cut by 0 bases and J by 4 bases, with 10 bases left in between. The CDR3 reads CASSQERASYNEQFF. The CDR3 coding sequence is TGCGCCAGCAGCCAAGAGCGGGCCTCATACAATGAGCAGTTCTTC.

V and J are TRBV19 and TRBJ1-1; D might be TRBD1 (5 bases). This CDR3 is built from 13 residues. V gave up 3 bases and J gave up 6 bases, with 11 bases separating them. The germline V gene encodes CDR1 LNHDA and CDR2 SQIVND (reference sequence). CDR3 nucleotide sequence: TGTGCCAGTAGTATTATGGGGGGACCTGAAGCTTTCTTT. Its translation: CASSIMGGPEAFF.

V gene TRBV28 combines with J gene TRBJ1-5; D is unresolved. The V end lost 2 bases, the J end lost 1 base, and 3 bases lay between the germline ends. CDR1 MDHEN and CDR2 SYDVKM come from the germline V gene. The CDR3 is made up of 13 amino acids. The CDR3 bases are TGTGCCAGCAGTTTAGGCAGCAATCAGCCCCAGCATTTT. Amino acid sequence: CASSLGSNQPQHF.

The J gene is TRBJ1-2, the V gene TRBV19; the D gene is possibly TRBD1 (6 bases). V was shortened by 0 bases and J by 6 bases, with 17 bases between the two germline ends. The CDR3 covers 16 residues. Germline-derived CDR1 and CDR2 are LNHDA and SQIVND (reference sequence). CDR3 region: CASSIDTGLRSDGYTF. CDR3 bases: TGTGCCAGTAGTATAGATACAGGGCTGAGGTCGGATGGCTACACCTTC.

The chain combines TRBV5-1 with TRBJ2-2; tentative D call: TRBD2 (5 bases). V shed 0 bases and J shed 4 bases, with 7 bases lying between them. The CDR3 has 14 residues. The germline V gene encodes CDR1 SGHRS and CDR2 YFSETQ. The CDR3 DNA is TGCGCCAGCAGCTTGGAGGCGGGCACCGGGGAGCTGTTTTTT. This codes for CASSLEAGTGELFF.

Of note for this clone: The identical CDR3 is also encoded by other nucleotide sequences in the sample. The chain carries TRBV4-3 and TRBJ2-6; D gene unclear. The CDR3 runs 14 residues. V shed 3 bases and J shed 0 bases, with 3 bases lying between them. Germline assignment: CDR1 LGHNA and CDR2 YSLEER. In nucleotides, the CDR3 is TGCGCCAGCAGCCAGAGCTCTGGGGCCAACGTCCTGACTTTC. This codes for CASSQSSGANVLTF.